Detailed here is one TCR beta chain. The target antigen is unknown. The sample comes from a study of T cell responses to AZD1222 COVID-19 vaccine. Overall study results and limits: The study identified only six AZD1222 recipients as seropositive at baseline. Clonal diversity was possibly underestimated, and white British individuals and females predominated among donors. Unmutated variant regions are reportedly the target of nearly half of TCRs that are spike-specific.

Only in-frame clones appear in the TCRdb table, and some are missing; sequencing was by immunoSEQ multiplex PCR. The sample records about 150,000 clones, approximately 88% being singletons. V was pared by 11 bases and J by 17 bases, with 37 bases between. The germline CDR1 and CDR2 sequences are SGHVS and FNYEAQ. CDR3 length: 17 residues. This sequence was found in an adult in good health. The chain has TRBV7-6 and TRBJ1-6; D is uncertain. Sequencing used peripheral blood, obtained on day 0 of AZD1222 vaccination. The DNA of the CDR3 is TGTGCCGTCCACCCCCAAAGCGTCCCGCCGCACACCGATTGGGTCCACTTT. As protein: CAVHPQSVPPHTDWVHF. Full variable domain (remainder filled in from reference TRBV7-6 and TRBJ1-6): GAGVSQSPRYKVTKRGQDVALRCDPISGHVSLYWYRQALGQGPEFLTYFNYEAQQDKSGLPNDRFSAERPEGSISTLTIQRTEQRDSAMYRCAVHPQSVPPHTDWVHFGNGTRLTVT.